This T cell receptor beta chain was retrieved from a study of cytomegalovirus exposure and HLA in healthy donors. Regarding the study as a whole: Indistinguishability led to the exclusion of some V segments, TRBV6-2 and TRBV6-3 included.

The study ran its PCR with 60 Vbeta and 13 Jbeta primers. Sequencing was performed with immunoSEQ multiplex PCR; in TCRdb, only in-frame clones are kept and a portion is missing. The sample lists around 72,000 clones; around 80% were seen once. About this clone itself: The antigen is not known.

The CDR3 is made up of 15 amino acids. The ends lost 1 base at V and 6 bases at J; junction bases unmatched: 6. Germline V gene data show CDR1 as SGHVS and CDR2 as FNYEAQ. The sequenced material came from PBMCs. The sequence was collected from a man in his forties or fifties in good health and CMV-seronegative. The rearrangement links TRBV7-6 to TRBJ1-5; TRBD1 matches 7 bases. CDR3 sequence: CASSLGGTESQPQHF. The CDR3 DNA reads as TGTGCCAGCAGCTTAGGTGGGACAGAGAGTCAGCCCCAGCATTTT.